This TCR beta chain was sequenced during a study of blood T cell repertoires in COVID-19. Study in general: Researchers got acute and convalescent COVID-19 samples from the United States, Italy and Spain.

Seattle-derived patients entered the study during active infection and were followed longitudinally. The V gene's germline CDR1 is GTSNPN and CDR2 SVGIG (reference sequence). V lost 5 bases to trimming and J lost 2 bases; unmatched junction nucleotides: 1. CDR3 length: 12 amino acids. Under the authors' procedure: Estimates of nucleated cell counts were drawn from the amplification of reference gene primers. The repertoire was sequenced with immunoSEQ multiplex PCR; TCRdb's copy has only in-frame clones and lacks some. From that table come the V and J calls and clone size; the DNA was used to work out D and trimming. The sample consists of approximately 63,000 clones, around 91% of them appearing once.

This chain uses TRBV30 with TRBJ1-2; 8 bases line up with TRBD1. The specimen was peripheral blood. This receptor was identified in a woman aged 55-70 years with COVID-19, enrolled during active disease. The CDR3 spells CAWGQGNYGYTF. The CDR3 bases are TGTGCCTGGGGACAGGGAAACTATGGCTACACCTTC.